This TCR beta chain stems from a study of T cell repertoires in cytomegalovirus infection. Study in general: CMV epitopes, recently identified HLA-C-restricted and well-studied HLA-B-restricted, were used. Indicated by public TCR beta signatures were CMV infection and matching HLA type. Findings and caveats of the study: In two of eight donors, the top clonotype was HLA-C-restricted CMV-specific.

Each CDR3 protein gets one entry after TCRdb re-called the reads with MiXCR. The sample includes about a million distinct CDR3 sequences, more than 25% of them seen just once. The CDR3 consists of 17 residues. J gave up 0 bases and V 2 bases, and 8 bases lay outside the gene matches. Germline assignment: CDR1 MNHEY and CDR2 SMNVEV (reference sequence). This clonotype was seen at least ten times. Its antigen is currently unknown. Specimen: cultured CD8+ T cells from PBMCs, collected from culture after CMV antigen stimulation. V is TRBV27 and J is TRBJ1-1, with 8 bases fitting TRBD1. The clonotype originates from a human donor in good health (CMV status not recorded). Some clones in this sample may be carry-over from other donors' samples. CDR3 DNA: TGTGCCAGCAGTTTAACCAGGACAGGGCTCCTGAACACTGAAGCTTTCTTT. Its protein product is CASSLTRTGLLNTEAFF.